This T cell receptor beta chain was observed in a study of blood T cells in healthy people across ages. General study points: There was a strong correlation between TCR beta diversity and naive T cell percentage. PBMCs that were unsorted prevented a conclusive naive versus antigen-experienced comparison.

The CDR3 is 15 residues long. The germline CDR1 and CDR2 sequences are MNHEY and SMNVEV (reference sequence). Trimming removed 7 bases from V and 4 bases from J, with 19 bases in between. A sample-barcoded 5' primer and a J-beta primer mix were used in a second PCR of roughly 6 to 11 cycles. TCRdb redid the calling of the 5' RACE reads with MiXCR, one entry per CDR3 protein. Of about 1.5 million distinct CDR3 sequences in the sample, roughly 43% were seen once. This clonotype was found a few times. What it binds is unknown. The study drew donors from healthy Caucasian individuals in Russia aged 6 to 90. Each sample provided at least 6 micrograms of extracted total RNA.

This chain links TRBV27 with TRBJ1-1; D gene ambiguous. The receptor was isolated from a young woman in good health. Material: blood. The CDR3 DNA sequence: TGTGCCAGCATCAGAACAGATATTAGTGGCACTGAAGCTTTCTTT. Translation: CASIRTDISGTEAFF.